This TCR beta chain was captured by sequencing in a study of blood T cell repertoires in COVID-19 (dated by TCRdb to 2018 to 2020). The study in broad terms: Collaborator samples came from the United States, Italy and Spain and covered acute and convalescent phases of COVID-19. The material from the prospective study consisted of cDNA or gDNA derived from T cells, B-cell-depleted T cells, or PBMCs. The sample metadata nearly always contained a de-identified subject ID, COVID-19 status, age in years and sex. Deeply sampled blood TCRbeta repertoires from subjects exposed to, actively infected with, or recovered from COVID-19 were included in the dataset. HLA class I and class II types, where available, came from metadata supplied by the sample provider rather than from assay-based typing. The repertoires were made available in a free public database intended to serve as a resource for research on the immune response to SARS-CoV-2. The samples were drawn from the first 160 participants of the ongoing ImmuneRACE study and from 1,254 subjects provided by 6 global collaborators.

Note on this clone: The target of this receptor is not known. No much larger clone exists at a distance of one base, and base qualities are not known.

In the prospective study, participants were 18 to 89 years old, resided in about two dozen geographic areas of the United States, and were enrolled through a virtual design. In the prospective study, cohorts were assigned on the basis of participant-reported clinical history obtained from a screening survey and a study questionnaire. In the prospective study, whole blood, serum and a nasopharyngeal or oropharyngeal swab were collected from each participant by mobile phlebotomists. Over a roughly two-month period, participants in the prospective study had the option of providing additional blood draws and questionnaires. Blood samples from the prospective study were shipped frozen or at room temperature prior to DNA extraction. Study-wide conclusions, independent of this receptor: The amount of clinical and demographic metadata varied by source and participant and was provided uncurated.

The CDR3 spans 16 residues, from the cysteine through the phenylalanine. The entry retains the CDR3 DNA only, 48 bases that are in frame from base 1. CDR1 MGHDK and CDR2 SYGVNS were looked up in the germline V gene. V ends up 4 bases short and J 3 bases short, with an unmatched junction base count of 7. TCRbeta CDR3 regions were amplified from genomic DNA using the immunoSEQ Assay, a bias-controlled multiplex PCR. In the original analysis: Within the assay, amplification of reference gene primers was used to estimate how many nucleated cells each sample contained. To quantify the absolute abundance of each unique TCRbeta CDR3 rearrangement, sequence reads were collapsed and filtered. For each sample, productive Simpson clonality was calculated as the square root of Simpson's diversity index across productive rearrangements. What TCRdb holds here is the immuneACCESS table cut down to in-frame rearrangements. Part of the clones is not present; checked against another copy, under half of the missing clones reflect an unresolved V gene, and the others are unexplained. Clone size and the V and J calls come from that table; the DNA yielded D and trimming. In this sample the table shows 250,000 or so clones, 91% of which occur a single time. The top ten clones comprise 0.95% to 1.5% of the sample.

This clonotype was sampled from a human donor in a cohort exposed to, infected with or recovered from COVID-19 (not recorded which). The donor label of this sample is uncertain. The sequenced sample consisted of PBMCs or T cells enriched from blood (not recorded which). The sequence joins TRBV25-1 to TRBJ2-4; 9 of the junction bases match TRBD1. The base sequence is TGTGCCAGCAGTGCTGGACAGGGGTTAGGCAAAAACATTCAGTACTTC. It translates as CASSAGQGLGKNIQYF.